Shown below are 26 T cell receptor beta chains from a single sample sequenced in a study of T-cell memory formation after mild COVID-19. TCRdb processed the 5' RACE reads anew with MiXCR; each CDR3 protein has one entry. Here the sample spans approximately 60,000 distinct CDR3 sequences, approximately 9% being singletons. Sequenced input: PBMCs or a T cell subset sorted from them (not recorded which). The receptors derive from a man aged 18 to 30 who had mild COVID-19 (a few samples of this study predate the infection). Cell type and time point are not known.

This clonotype was recorded many times. CDR3 DNA sequence: TGCGCCAGCAGCTTGTGGGGGAAACAGGGAGATGAGCAGTTCTTC. Its protein product is CASSLWGKQGDEQFF. This rearrangement joins TRBV5-1 to TRBJ2-1, with a possible D match to TRBD1 (6 bases). There are 15 residues in the CDR3. Trimming left V 1 base short and J 8 bases short, with 16 bases between. CDR1 is SGHRS, CDR2 YFSETQ, per germline.

The chain carries TRBV4-1 and TRBJ2-5, with D possibly being TRBD1 or TRBD2 (6 bases each). Germline CDR1 MGHRA, CDR2 YSYEKL. Trimming took 1 base from V and 2 from J, leaving 20 bases between them. The CDR3 is made up of 18 amino acids. CDR3 in DNA: TGCGCCAGCAGCCAAGGAGCGGGTCTACCTAGGGGGCAAGAGACCCAGTACTTC. It yields the protein CASSQGAGLPRGQETQYF.

In its sample, this clonotype was seen a few times. The J gene is TRBJ1-6, the V gene TRBV7-6; D ambiguous. This CDR3 region has 14 residues. The V end lost 5 bases, the J end lost 7 bases, and 12 bases lay between the germline ends. Per the germline V gene, CDR1 is SGHVS and CDR2 is FNYEAQ. Here the CDR3 reads CASSHHEANSPLHF. CDR3 nucleotide sequence: TGTGCCAGCAGCCACCACGAGGCCAATTCACCCCTCCACTTT.

This clonotype was detected only a few times. This sequence joins TRBV18 and TRBJ2-3; 8 nucleotides match TRBD2. The junction had 0 bases not matched to a gene; V was cut back by 0 bases and J by 1 base. This CDR3 has 15 residues. CDR1 is KGHSH, CDR2 LQKENI, per germline. The CDR3 spells CASSPPRGGTDTQYF. In DNA, the CDR3 is TGTGCCAGCTCACCACCGCGGGGGGGCACAGATACGCAGTATTTT.

This clonotype has just a few counts. This chain connects TRBV4-2 to TRBJ2-3, with 8 bases aligning to TRBD2. J gave up 2 bases and V 3 bases, and 7 bases lay outside the gene matches. The CDR3 totals 16 residues. The germline CDR1 and CDR2 sequences are LGHNA and YNFKEQ. The CDR3 region is CASSQASGPLTDTQYF. Written as DNA, the CDR3 is TGTGCCAGCAGCCAGGCTAGCGGGCCACTCACAGATACGCAGTATTTT.

This clonotype was observed a handful of times. This chain links TRBV5-1 with TRBJ2-3; D is ambiguous. V lost 4 bases to trimming and J lost 0 bases, with 12 bases between them. Germline CDR1 is SGHRS and CDR2 is YFSETQ. This CDR3 is built from 15 residues. For the CDR3, the DNA is TGCGCCAGCAGCATGGACGCCGCTAGCACAGATACGCAGTATTTT. Protein sequence: CASSMDAASTDTQYF.

This clonotype was found many times. The chain uses TRBV7-8 and TRBJ1-5; D is undetermined. The germline gives CDR1 SGHVS, CDR2 FQNEAQ. V dropped 4 bases and J dropped 4 bases, with 11 bases sitting between them. This CDR3 has 14 residues. CDR3 bases: TGTGCCAGCAGCTCGGCGGGTGGGAATCAGCCCCAGCATTTT. This translates into CASSSAGGNQPQHF.

This clonotype was detected many times. The rearrangement links TRBV7-2 to TRBJ2-3, with 7 bases that match TRBD2. CDR1 and CDR2 from the germline V gene are SGHTA and FQGNSA. With 6 bases clipped from V and 2 bases from J, the junction kept 8 bases outside the gene matches. The CDR3 has 15 residues. In DNA form, the CDR3 reads TGTGCCAGCAGACTTACCGGGACTACCACAGATACGCAGTATTTT. The encoded protein is CASRLTGTTTDTQYF.

This clonotype was seen many times. This sequence joins TRBV7-2 and TRBJ2-2; the match to TRBD1 covers 8 bases. The CDR3 totals 16 residues. CDR1 SGHTA and CDR2 FQGNSA come from the germline V gene. Trimming removed 1 base from V and 4 bases from J; junction bases left unmatched: 5. CDR3 protein: CASSLVGGTGTGELFF. The CDR3 DNA sequence: TGTGCCAGCAGCTTAGTTGGCGGGACAGGCACCGGGGAGCTGTTTTTT. Variable domain in full (rest from reference TRBV7-2 and TRBJ2-2): GAGVSQSPSNKVTEKGKDVELRCDPISGHTALYWYRQSLGQGLEFLIYFQGNSAPDKSGLPSDRFSAERTGGSVSTLTIQRTQQEDSAVYLCASSLVGGTGTGELFFGEGSRLTVL.

This clonotype was recorded a few times. The rearrangement joins TRBV7-2 to TRBJ2-1; 8 positions agree with TRBD2. The CDR3 has 13 residues. With 5 bases clipped from V and 11 bases from J, the junction kept 8 bases outside the gene matches. From germline, CDR1 is SGHTA and CDR2 FQGNSA. In nucleotides, the CDR3 is TGTGCCAGCAGCCTAACACTAGCGGACAAGCAGTTCTTC. As protein: CASSLTLADKQFF.

This clonotype turned up a few times. V gene TRBV7-3 combines with J gene TRBJ2-7, with D possibly TRBD1 on 5 matching bases. Germline CDR1 SGHTA, CDR2 FQGTGA. The CDR3 is 15 amino acids. Trimming removed 0 bases at V and 4 bases at J, with 13 bases between. The CDR3 reads CASSLTGTGLYEQYF. The CDR3, as DNA: TGTGCCAGCAGCTTAACGGGAACAGGCCTTTACGAGCAGTACTTC.

This clonotype was seen a few times. The rearrangement uses TRBV6-1 and TRBJ1-5, with D hard to call. This CDR3 contains 12 residues. Trimming removed 3 bases from V and 6 bases from J, with 6 bases in between. CDR1 is MNHNS and CDR2 is SASEGT in the germline V gene. CDR3 sequence: CASSDWFQPQHF. Written as DNA, the CDR3 is TGTGCCAGCAGTGATTGGTTTCAGCCCCAGCATTTT.

This clonotype was seen only a few times. The V call is TRBV7-2, the J call TRBJ2-1; tentatively, D is TRBD1 (5 bases). The V end lost 3 bases, the J end lost 7 bases, and 13 bases lay between the germline ends. Germline CDR1 reads SGHTA; CDR2 reads FQGNSA. There are 14 residues in the CDR3. CDR3 sequence reads: CASSFWGPVNEQFF. The CDR3 DNA is TGTGCCAGCAGCTTTTGGGGCCCGGTGAATGAGCAGTTCTTC.

This clonotype came up many times. The chain has TRBV12-3 or TRBV12-4 and TRBJ2-1; TRBD2 matches 12 bases. There are 17 residues in the CDR3. V dropped 5 bases and J dropped 8; count of bases not matched to a gene: 13. DNA of the CDR3: TGTGCCAGCAGTCGGGCGACTAGCGGGGGACCTCGACATGAGCAGTTCTTC. Its translation is CASSRATSGGPRHEQFF.

The sample holds a few counts of this clonotype. The V gene is TRBV18, the J gene TRBJ2-1; the D gene could be TRBD1 or TRBD2 (5 bases each). Germline loops: CDR1 KGHSH, CDR2 LQKENI. Trimming removed 3 bases from V and 0 bases from J, with 9 bases in between. The CDR3 covers 15 residues. CDR3: CASSPGGGSYNEQFF. CDR3 DNA: TGTGCCAGCTCACCCGGTGGGGGCTCCTACAATGAGCAGTTCTTC. The full variable domain, rest sourced from reference TRBV18 and TRBJ2-1, is NAGVMQNPRHLVRRRGQEARLRCSPMKGHSHVYWYRQLPEEGLKFMVYLQKENIIDESGMPKERFSAEFPKEGPSILRIQQVVRGDSAAYFCASSPGGGSYNEQFFGPGTRLTVL.

This clonotype came up a few times. This chain connects TRBV4-3 to TRBJ2-7; D is uncertain. The CDR3 consists of 15 residues. Germline-derived CDR1 and CDR2 are LGHNA and YSLEER. The germline V and J ends were trimmed by 0 bases and 4 bases, with 13 bases remaining between them. Here the CDR3 DNA reads TGCGCCAGCAGCCAAGATGTGGGGATCATTTACGAGCAGTACTTC. It is translated as CASSQDVGIIYEQYF.

This clonotype was seen a few times. The rearrangement links TRBV20-1 to TRBJ1-2; 9 bases align to TRBD1. CDR1 DFQATT and CDR2 SNEGSKA come from the germline V gene (reference sequence). The CDR3 extends over 13 amino acids. The V and J ends lost 6 bases and 4 bases, in that order; junction bases with no gene match: 6. In DNA, the CDR3 is TGCAGTGCCGCACAGGGGGCCCTCTATGGCTACACCTTC. Its protein is CSAAQGALYGYTF.

This chain connects TRBV2 to TRBJ2-5; no reliable D call. CDR3 size: 13 residues. The ends were cut back, 11 bases at V and 3 bases at J, with 16 bases in the middle. Germline V gives CDR1 SNHLY, CDR2 FYNNEI. The CDR3 DNA reads TGTGCCCGCTCGTCGGGCCTAGAAGAGACCCAGTACTTC. The encoded protein is CARSSGLEETQYF.

The sample holds many counts of this clonotype. This chain uses TRBV27 with TRBJ2-5, with TRBD1 matching 12 bases. There are 15 residues in the CDR3. V dropped 4 bases and J dropped 5; count of bases not matched to a gene: 5. The germline gives CDR1 MNHEY, CDR2 SMNVEV (reference sequence). CDR3: CASSSGTGGVETQYF. CDR3 DNA: TGTGCCAGCAGTTCGGGGACAGGGGGCGTGGAGACCCAGTACTTC.

Only a few counts were recorded for this clonotype. The genes are TRBV7-2 and TRBJ1-3; D gene unclear. Trimming left V 0 bases short and J 4 bases short, with 4 bases between. CDR1 is SGHTA and CDR2 is FQGNSA in the germline V gene. The CDR3 length is 13 residues. The CDR3 DNA is TGTGCCAGCAGCTTAGCGGAGGGAAACACCATATATTTT. Amino acids: CASSLAEGNTIYF.

This clonotype is classed as medium-sized. This chain connects TRBV7-9 to TRBJ2-1; 7 nucleotides line up with TRBD1. There are 15 residues in the CDR3. J lost 6 bases, V lost 2 bases, and 7 bases had no gene match. Germline-derived CDR1 and CDR2 are SEHNR and FQNEAQ (reference sequence). In DNA form, the CDR3 reads TGTGCCAGCAGCTTATTGACAGGGTTTTTCAATGAGCAGTTCTTC. It is translated as CASSLLTGFFNEQFF.

The rearrangement links TRBV5-8 to TRBJ2-2; D gene uncertain. Germline V gene data show CDR1 as SGHTS and CDR2 as YDEGEE. There are 13 residues in the CDR3. V lost 2 bases to trimming and J lost 5 bases, with 7 bases between them. CDR3 protein: CASSFLTTGELFF. The CDR3 coding sequence is TGTGCCAGCAGCTTCTTGACTACCGGGGAGCTGTTTTTT.

This clonotype has more than one count but fewer than ten. The V and J genes are TRBV18 and TRBJ2-3; D not resolved. The CDR3 covers 15 residues. Germline CDR1 reads KGHSH; CDR2 reads LQKENI. The V end was cut by 2 bases, the J end by 0 bases, with 9 bases between. The CDR3: CASSPYSLSTDTQYF. CDR3 DNA: TGTGCCAGCTCACCATATTCCTTGAGCACAGATACGCAGTATTTT.

This clonotype occurred a few times. The CDR3 loop is CASSYSRVDREQFF. Written as DNA, the CDR3 is TGTGCCAGCAGTTACTCGAGGGTGGACAGAGAGCAGTTCTTC. J is TRBJ2-1 and V is TRBV6-5, with a tentative D call TRBD1 (6 bases). Trimming removed 0 bases at V and 10 bases at J, with 13 bases between. Germline V gene lookup returns CDR1 MNHEY and CDR2 SVGAGI. The CDR3 has 14 residues.

This clonotype was found many times. The chain combines TRBV27 with TRBJ2-5; D not certain. The CDR3 spans 15 residues. Looked up from germline, CDR1 is MNHEY and CDR2 is SMNVEV (reference sequence). V was clipped by 4 bases and J by 7 bases, with 19 bases between them. The CDR3 sequence: CASSSQSGSRGTQYF. DNA for the CDR3: TGTGCCAGCAGTTCTCAGTCCGGGTCCCGCGGGACCCAGTACTTC.

The V gene is TRBV2, the J gene TRBJ2-1, with 9 bases aligning to TRBD1. The CDR3 totals 15 residues. The V gene's germline CDR1 is SNHLY and CDR2 FYNNEI. With 7 bases clipped from V and 5 bases from J, the junction kept 9 bases outside the gene matches. CDR3 coding DNA: TGTGCCAGCATACGGCCGGGACAGGGAAACAATGAGCAGTTCTTC. Its translation is CASIRPGQGNNEQFF.